The clone carrying this TCR beta chain was recorded a few times. Antigen specificity is unknown. Separate cDNA molecules each had unique molecular identifiers attached to them. TCRdb fed the 5' RACE reads into MiXCR, producing one record per CDR3 protein. The sample lists about 92,000 distinct CDR3 sequences, 13% to 15% occurring once. These data originate in a study of early T cells in non-severe SARS-CoV-2 infection. Study context: The sequenced material was bulk RNA from unsorted whole blood, and its chains were unpaired.

Whole-study findings and limits: VDJdb matching favored anti-spike CD8 responses, missing private and CD4 specificities.

Sequences were obtained from whole blood. The sequence came from an adult who was a healthcare worker with PCR-confirmed SARS-CoV-2 infection or an uninfected control (not recorded which).

The CDR3 loop is CASSAGGFSDNEQFF. In DNA form, the CDR3 reads TGCGCCAGCAGCGCAGGGGGCTTTTCGGACAATGAGCAGTTCTTC. V and J are TRBV10-1 and TRBJ2-1, with TRBD1 matching 8 bases. This CDR3 has 15 amino acids. V shed 6 bases and J 5 bases; nucleotides not matched to a gene: 9. Germline assignment: CDR1 WNHNN and CDR2 SYGVQD (reference sequence).